This T cell receptor beta chain comes out of a study of monozygotic twins with inflammatory bowel disease. Total RNA from whole blood was isolated with no T cell sorting. From its re-call of the 5' RACE reads, TCRdb lists each CDR3 protein once, without DNA. Seen in this sample are about 110,000 distinct CDR3 sequences; the ten most common clones hold around 12%. CDR1 SQVTM and CDR2 ANQGSEA come from the germline V gene. The CDR3 sequence is 13 residues long. The receptor's source is a human donor with ulcerative colitis or Crohn's disease, or a healthy co-twin of an affected twin (not recorded which). The chain combines TRBV29-1 with TRBJ2-7; TCRdb designates TRBD1, a call that cannot be tested without DNA. Material: blood. CDR3 residues: CSAGDGAFYEQYF.